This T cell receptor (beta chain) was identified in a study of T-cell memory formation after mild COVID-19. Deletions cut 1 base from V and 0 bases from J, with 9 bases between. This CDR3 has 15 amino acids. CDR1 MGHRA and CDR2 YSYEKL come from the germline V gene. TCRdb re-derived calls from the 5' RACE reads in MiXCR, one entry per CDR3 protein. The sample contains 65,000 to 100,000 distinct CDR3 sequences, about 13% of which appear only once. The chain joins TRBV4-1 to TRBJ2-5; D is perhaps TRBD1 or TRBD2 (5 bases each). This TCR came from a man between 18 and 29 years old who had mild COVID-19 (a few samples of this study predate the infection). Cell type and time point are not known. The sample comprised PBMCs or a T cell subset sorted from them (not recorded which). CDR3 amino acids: CASSQVGEYQETQYF. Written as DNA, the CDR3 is TGCGCCAGCAGCCAAGTAGGGGAGTACCAAGAGACCCAGTACTTC.